These 4 T cell receptor beta chains were sequenced from one sample in a study of T cells after yellow fever vaccination (dated by TCRdb to between 2018 and 2021). This sample's treatment or condition label indicates: live attenuated yellow fever vaccine strain. Libraries came from 5' RACE. These reads were obtained on an Illumina HiSeq 2500. TCRdb reprocessed the public reads (quality trimming at Q25 with fastp, clone calling with MiXCR) and kept in-frame beta chains. A single entry per CDR3 protein holds the most common genes and DNA from its merged rows. For this sample there are 65,000 to 90,000 distinct CDR3 sequences; 13% appear just once. Of the sample, about 26% is held by the ten largest clones. Sample: CD8+ T cells not binding an NS4B(214-222) dextramer, sorted from PBMCs, taken less than 25 days after the first yellow fever vaccination. The sample's cell subset or site label, in plain terms: NS4B epitope dextramer-negative CD8 T cells. The receptors were gathered from a man aged 18 to 30 who received the YFV17D yellow fever vaccine.

This clonotype was seen only a few times. The V call is TRBV4-3, the J call TRBJ2-5; tentatively, D is TRBD2 (6 bases). Trimming removed 1 base from V and 4 bases from J, with 13 bases in between. The CDR3 length is 15 residues. Germline values: CDR1 LGHNA, CDR2 YSLEER. DNA of the CDR3: TGCGCCAGCAGCCAAGCGCGGCGGGAAGTAGAGACCCAGTACTTC. Translated: CASSQARREVETQYF.

This clonotype occurred a few times. This rearrangement joins TRBV11-2 to TRBJ2-5, with 11 nucleotides matching TRBD2. The CDR3 spans 15 residues. After removal of 4 bases from V and 5 bases from J, the junction contained 6 bases not matched to a gene. From germline, CDR1 is SGHAT and CDR2 FQNNGV. CDR3 in DNA: TGTGCCAGCAGCTCAAGGACTAGCGGGCTTGAGACCCAGTACTTC. Translation: CASSSRTSGLETQYF. Combining the CDR3 with reference TRBV11-2 and TRBJ2-5 gives the whole variable domain EAGVAQSPRYKIIEKRQSVAFWCNPISGHATLYWYQQILGQGPKLLIQFQNNGVVDDSQLPKDRFSAERLKGVDSTLKIQPAKLEDSAVYLCASSSRTSGLETQYFGPGTRLLVL.

This clonotype was detected only a few times. This chain links TRBV7-6 with TRBJ1-6; a weak D match, TRBD1 (6 bases). The V end was cut by 1 base, the J end by 13 bases, with 11 bases between. This CDR3 has 13 amino acids. The germline V gene has CDR1 SGHVS and CDR2 FNYEAQ. CDR3 sequence: CASSLEQGRPLHF. CDR3 DNA: TGTGCCAGCAGCTTAGAACAGGGCCGGCCCCTCCACTTT. The full variable domain, with the rest looked up from reference TRBV7-6 and TRBJ1-6, is GAGVSQSPRYKVTKRGQDVALRCDPISGHVSLYWYRQALGQGPEFLTYFNYEAQQDKSGLPNDRFSAERPEGSISTLTIQRTEQRDSAMYRCASSLEQGRPLHFGNGTRLTVT.

The table lists this clonotype with a few counts. This sequence joins TRBV5-1 and TRBJ1-2; 9 nucleotides align to TRBD1. Germline CDR1 SGHRS, CDR2 YFSETQ. This CDR3 is built from 15 residues. V was clipped by 3 bases and J by 2 bases; unmatched bases: 5. The chain's CDR3 is CASSWTGQGNYGYTF. CDR3 bases: TGCGCCAGCAGCTGGACCGGACAGGGGAACTATGGCTACACCTTC.